This is a list of T cell receptor beta chains from one sample in a study of PD-1 blockade in classical Hodgkin lymphoma. TCRdb's table, derived via immunoSEQ multiplex PCR, lists solely in-frame clones and lacks some. Among around 21,000 clones, around 89% were seen once, and the ten largest hold around 5%. Specimen: CD8+ T cells from blood, collected before the fourth cycle of nivolumab. Source of these receptors: a human donor with classical Hodgkin lymphoma. Each CDR3 is given with its conserved first and last residue. The D gene is left open where the match is weak. Some rows have no size entry. The others give once, few or many, or a class for an expanded clone.

clone_size	d_call	v_call	j_call	cdr3_nt	cdr3_aa
NA	NA	TRBV27	TRBJ2-7	TGTGCCAGCAGGGGGAGGAGGGAGCAGTACTTC	CASRGRREQYF
NA	NA	TRBV29-1	TRBJ1-2	TGCAGCGTGGCGCGGGACACACCTAACTATGGCTACACCTTC	CSVARDTPNYGYTF
NA	NA	TRBV28	TRBJ1-5	TGTGCCAGCTGGGGCAGGGGCAATCAGCCCCAGCATTTT	CASWGRGNQPQHF
NA	NA	TRBV4-1	TRBJ2-7	TGCGCCAGCAGCCCTGAGAGTGTTCCCTACGAGCAGTACTTC	CASSPESVPYEQYF
NA	NA	TRBV4-1	TRBJ1-5	TGCGCCAGCAGCCTCAGGGGTGGCAATCAGCCCCAGCATTTT	CASSLRGGNQPQHF
once	NA	TRBV4-1	TRBJ2-7	TGCGCCAGCAGCCAAGTGGTAGCGCACTCCTCCGAGCAGTACTTC	CASSQVVAHSSEQYF
NA	NA	TRBV7-9	TRBJ2-3	TGTGCCAGCAGCCCGAGATGGAGGGAGAGGGCAGATACGCAGTATTTT	CASSPRWRERADTQYF
NA	TRBD2	TRBV9	TRBJ2-1	TGTGCCAGCAGCGACGGGGAGGGCGGGAGCAATTCGTTCTTC	CASSDGEGGSNSFF
NA	NA	TRBV5-4	TRBJ1-1	TGTGCCAGCAGCGCCGGGGGGGTTTTTACTGAAGCTTTCTTT	CASSAGGVFTEAFF
NA	TRBD1	TRBV7-9	TRBJ2-1	TGTGCCAGCAGCCAAACAGGGGGGACTGTACAGAATGAGCAGTTCTTC	CASSQTGGTVQNEQFF
NA	NA	TRBV28	TRBJ2-7	TGTGCCAGCAGCCCTACGGGAAGGAGCTACGAGCAGTACTTC	CASSPTGRSYEQYF
NA	NA	TRBV4-1	TRBJ2-7	TGCGCCAGCAGCCAAGGTTACGGCTCCTACGAGCAGTACTTC	CASSQGYGSYEQYF
NA	NA	TRBV7-6	TRBJ2-2	TGTGCCAGCAGCTTAGGGCTAAGGGTCCTCGAGTCGAGCGGGGAGCTGTTTTTT	CASSLGLRVLESSGELFF
NA	NA	TRBV5-1	TRBJ2-7	TGCGCCAGCAGCTATGGGTCAGAGGACGAGCAGTACTTC	CASSYGSEDEQYF
NA	TRBD1	TRBV5-5	TRBJ1-3	TGTGCCAGCAGCTTGACAGGGGTTGGAAACACCATATATTTT	CASSLTGVGNTIYF
NA	TRBD2	TRBV27	TRBJ2-7	TGTGCCAGCAGTCGACGGACTAGCGGCCCCTACGAGCAGTACTTC	CASSRRTSGPYEQYF
NA	NA	TRBV9	TRBJ1-1	TGTGCCAGCAGCGTCGGGTCATTGGGGGGCACTGAAGCTTTCTTT	CASSVGSLGGTEAFF
NA	NA	TRBV27	TRBJ2-1	TGTGCCAGCAGTTCTGGGACAAGAGACTACAATGAGCAGTTCTTC	CASSSGTRDYNEQFF
NA	NA	TRBV2	TRBJ2-5	TGTGCCAGCAGTGCCGGGCCGAAAGAGACCCAGTACTTC	CASSAGPKETQYF
NA	TRBD2	TRBV14	TRBJ2-7	TGTGCCAGCAGCCAACTCGGGGGGTCCTACGAGCAGTACTTC	CASSQLGGSYEQYF
once	TRBD1	TRBV15	TRBJ2-6	TGTGCCACCAGCAGTCCACTACAGGGGGCAGAAGGGGCCAACGTCCTGACTTTC	CATSSPLQGAEGANVLTF
NA	NA	TRBV2	TRBJ1-4	TGTGCCAGCAGTGAGGGAAAACTGTTTTTT	CASSEGKLFF
NA	NA	TRBV28	TRBJ2-4	TGTGCCAGCAGTTTGGGGGCCATGGGCGCCAAAAACATTCAGTACTTC	CASSLGAMGAKNIQYF
NA	TRBD1	TRBV12-5	TRBJ1-4	TGTGCTAGTGGTTTGGGTAACCTTGGACAGGCTGGGGGTCGACTGTTTTTT	CASGLGNLGQAGGRLFF
NA	NA	TRBV28	TRBJ2-5	TGTGCCAGCAGTTTATCAGGGTTGTATTTGGAGACCCAGTACTTC	CASSLSGLYLETQYF
NA	NA	TRBV6-6	TRBJ2-2	TGTGCCAGCAGTTACAACGGCGCCGGGGAGCTGTTTTTT	CASSYNGAGELFF
NA	TRBD2	TRBV4-1	TRBJ2-7	TGCGCCAGCAGCCAGGCACTAGCGAGCTCCTACGAGCAGTACTTC	CASSQALASSYEQYF
NA	TRBD2	TRBV9	TRBJ2-2	TGTGCCAGCAGCCCGGGACTACTTACCGGGGAGCTGTTTTTT	CASSPGLLTGELFF
NA	NA	TRBV9	TRBJ1-2	TGTGCCAGCAGCCCCTCGTCGCAGGAAGGCTACACCTTC	CASSPSSQEGYTF
NA	NA	TRBV6-5	TRBJ2-1	TGTGCCAGCAGCCCCCCCGATCCGGCGGGAAATGAGCAGTTCTTC	CASSPPDPAGNEQFF
NA	TRBD2	TRBV4-1	TRBJ2-4	TGCGCCAGCAGCCAACTATTCCCCTCTCCGGGACCTCCGGGGGGCAAAAACATTCAGTACTTC	CASSQLFPSPGPPGGKNIQYF
few	NA	TRBV29-1	TRBJ1-2	TGCAGCGCTCCCCTGAGGGTCTATGGCTACACCTTC	CSAPLRVYGYTF
NA	NA	TRBV11-2	TRBJ2-5	TGTGCCAGCAGCCTACGACCTATTCCCACCCCCGTGGCACAAGAGACCCAGTACTTC	CASSLRPIPTPVAQETQYF
NA	NA	TRBV11-1	TRBJ2-3	TGTGCCAGCAGCTTAGGAGTTACCGGGACCTCAGATACGCAGTATTTT	CASSLGVTGTSDTQYF
NA	TRBD2	TRBV4-1	TRBJ2-1	TGCGCCAGCAGCCCCCCGGGACTAGCCACCGGCAATGAGCAGTTCTTC	CASSPPGLATGNEQFF
NA	NA	TRBV9	TRBJ2-2	TGTGCCAGCAAGGTTGCCGGGGAGCTGTTTTTT	CASKVAGELFF
once	NA	TRBV6-5	TRBJ1-2	TGTGCCAGCAGTTCGGACGGAAGAGGGTACTATGGCTACACCTTC	CASSSDGRGYYGYTF
NA	TRBD2	TRBV14	TRBJ2-5	TGTGCCAGCAGCCAAGGGGTGTCTAGCGGGAGTAAGACCCAGTACTTC	CASSQGVSSGSKTQYF
NA	TRBD2	TRBV7-7	TRBJ2-1	TGTGCTAGCAGCCCCCGACTAGCGAGTGACGAGCAGTTCTTC	CASSPRLASDEQFF
NA	NA	TRBV6-1	TRBJ2-7	TGTGCCAGCAGCCCTGAACTAGCTTCCTACGAGCAGTACTTC	CASSPELASYEQYF
NA	NA	TRBV30	TRBJ1-5	TGTGCCTGGGATAGCTCCGGGGATCAGCCCCAGCATTTT	CAWDSSGDQPQHF
NA	TRBD1	TRBV4-1	TRBJ2-1	TGCGCCAGCAGCCAAGGGGGGCAGGGGGCATACAATGAGCAGTTCTTC	CASSQGGQGAYNEQFF
NA	NA	TRBV27	TRBJ1-1	TGTGCCAGCAGTTGGGGGAGGGCCTATCGGAACACTGAAGCTTTCTTT	CASSWGRAYRNTEAFF
NA	NA	TRBV12-2	TRBJ2-5	TGTGCAAGTCGCTTATCCGACGCGATCTCTAGCGGGAGGGCCCCAGAGACCCAGTACTTC	CASRLSDAISSGRAPETQYF
NA	NA	TRBV7-9	TRBJ2-5	TGTGCCAGCAGCTTAGTGAGTACCCAAGAGACCCAGTACTTC	CASSLVSTQETQYF
NA	NA	TRBV16	TRBJ1-1	TGTGCCAGCAGCCCCCGTGGGGGGCCGGCTGAAGCTTTCTTT	CASSPRGGPAEAFF
NA	NA	TRBV9	TRBJ2-3	TGTGCCAGCAGCGTCAAGGGCCGGCCAGATACGCAGTATTTT	CASSVKGRPDTQYF
NA	NA	TRBV5-8	TRBJ2-3	TGTGCCAGCACCGTGTCAATGTCAACCACAGATACGCAGTATTTT	CASTVSMSTTDTQYF
NA	NA	TRBV5-1	TRBJ2-7	TGCGCCAGCAGCTTGAGGGGTTCCTACGAGCAGTACTTC	CASSLRGSYEQYF
NA	NA	TRBV28	TRBJ1-5	TGTGCCAGCAGTTTCTCCCTTTCTAAACGGCCCCAGCATTTT	CASSFSLSKRPQHF
NA	NA	TRBV10-3	TRBJ1-1	TGTGCCACCGCTCCCCCAGAAGGGCACACTGAAGCTTTCTTT	CATAPPEGHTEAFF
NA	NA	TRBV28	TRBJ2-1	TGTGCCAGCAGTCCGACGATGACAGGAACTGAGCAGTTCTTC	CASSPTMTGTEQFF